This T cell receptor beta chain was recorded in a study of control samples from healthy donors and cancer patients. The repertoire was sequenced with immunoSEQ multiplex PCR; TCRdb's copy has only in-frame clones and lacks some. The table records 95,000 to 100,000 clones, roughly 90% of them present only once. CDR3 length: 12 residues. V lost 6 bases and J lost 6, with 9 bases in between. The chain carries TRBV12-3 or TRBV12-4 and TRBJ1-5; D possibly corresponds to TRBD1 (6 bases). The TCR comes from a man aged 25 to 40 in good health. Material: blood. CDR3 residues: CASSRGGQPQHF. CDR3 nucleotides: TGTGCCAGCAGCAGGGGAGGTCAGCCCCAGCATTTT.